Listed here is a single T cell receptor (beta chain). Its matching antigen is unknown. Looked up from germline, CDR1 is SGHVS and CDR2 is FNYEAQ. There are 16 residues in the CDR3. The V gene end was trimmed by 3 bases and the J gene end by 3 bases; junction bases not matched to a gene: 7. This record belongs to a study of cytotoxic CD8 clonotypes in ibrutinib-treated CLL. Around 1.8 micrograms of genomic DNA came from cryopreserved PBMCs for TCR beta libraries. Some clones are missing from TCRdb's copy, which holds only in-frame ones; the method was immunoSEQ multiplex PCR. The sample lists tens of thousands of clones, about two thirds occurring once. Study-wide results and caveats: Patients had baseline clonality above age-matched healthy donors, and this clonality moved with circulating CD8+ T-cell counts. At progression, clonality fell back toward baseline after rising at ibrutinib response.

The sample consisted of PBMCs, taken at disease progression, from a patient treated with ibrutinib. The clonotype comes from a human donor with chronic lymphocytic leukemia. V and J are TRBV7-6 and TRBJ2-3; TRBD1 matches at 9 bases. CDR3 DNA sequence: TGTGCCAGCAGCTTCCCTCAGACAGGGGGAACAGATACGCAGTATTTT. Translation: CASSFPQTGGTDTQYF.